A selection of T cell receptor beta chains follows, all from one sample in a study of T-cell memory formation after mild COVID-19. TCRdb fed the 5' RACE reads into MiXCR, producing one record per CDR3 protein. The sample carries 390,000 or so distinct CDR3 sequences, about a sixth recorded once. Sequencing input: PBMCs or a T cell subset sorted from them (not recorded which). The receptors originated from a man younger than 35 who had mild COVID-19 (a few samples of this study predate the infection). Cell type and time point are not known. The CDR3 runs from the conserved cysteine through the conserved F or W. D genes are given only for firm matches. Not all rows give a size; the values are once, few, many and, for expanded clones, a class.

TGTGCCAGCACCCCACCTCGGGGGACAGATACGCAGTATTTT	CASTPPRGTDTQYF	TRBJ2-3	NA	few	TRBV7-9
TGTGCCAGCAGCTTTGCAGGGGTTGAGCAGTTCTTC	CASSFAGVEQFF	TRBJ2-1	NA	few	TRBV7-2
TGTGCCAGCAGTTACTCGAAGCGGGACAGGTCCTACGAGCAGTACTTC	CASSYSKRDRSYEQYF	TRBJ2-7	NA	few	TRBV6-5
TGTGCCAGCAGCTTTGGGCCAAGGGCAGATACGCAGTATTTT	CASSFGPRADTQYF	TRBJ2-3	NA	many	TRBV7-2
TGTGCCAGCAGCTCAACTGTCGGGTTCTACACTGAAGCTTTCTTT	CASSSTVGFYTEAFF	TRBJ1-1	NA	NA	TRBV5-5
TGCAGTGCTAGAGATCCCCTCGGCGGGGGGGGAGAGACCCAGTACTTC	CSARDPLGGGGETQYF	TRBJ2-5	TRBD2	NA	TRBV20-1
TGTGCCTGGAGGAAAGGGACTGCGAACACTGAAGCTTTCTTT	CAWRKGTANTEAFF	TRBJ1-1	NA	few	TRBV30
TGTGCCAGCAGTTATACCGCCGGGGGGGCCGTTGGCACTGAAGCTTTCTTT	CASSYTAGGAVGTEAFF	TRBJ1-1	NA	NA	TRBV6-5
TGCGCCAGCAGTTCGGCAGTGTACGAGCAGTACTTC	CASSSAVYEQYF	TRBJ2-7	NA	NA	TRBV10-2
TGTGCCAGCAGCGGACAGGCAGTTTCGAACACTGAAGCTTTCTTT	CASSGQAVSNTEAFF	TRBJ1-1	TRBD1	few	TRBV7-2
TGCGCCAGCAGCTTTGTTCAAGTAGGCACCGGGGAGCTGTTTTTT	CASSFVQVGTGELFF	TRBJ2-2	NA	NA	TRBV5-1
TGTGCCAGCAGCTTAGGCCTCCAAAGGGATACGCAGTATTTT	CASSLGLQRDTQYF	TRBJ2-3	NA	few	TRBV7-2
TGTGCCAGCAGTTTGGGTAGCGGGGGGTTCACAGATACGCAGTATTTT	CASSLGSGGFTDTQYF	TRBJ2-3	TRBD2	few	TRBV27
TGTGCCAGCACTCGGGACAGTTATTCACCCCTCCACTTT	CASTRDSYSPLHF	TRBJ1-6	TRBD1	few	TRBV27
TGCGCCAGCAGCCAAGCGGGGTGGGGTTACAATGAGCAGTTCTTC	CASSQAGWGYNEQFF	TRBJ2-1	NA	NA	TRBV4-1
TGCGCCAGCAGCCCGACCGAAACTGGGGCCAACGTCCTGACTTTC	CASSPTETGANVLTF	TRBJ2-6	NA	NA	TRBV5-1
TGCGCCAGCAGCTCCCGGACTAGCACAGATACGCAGTATTTT	CASSSRTSTDTQYF	TRBJ2-3	NA	NA	TRBV5-1
TGTGCCAGCAGCTCTGGGAGCACCTACGAGCAGTACTTC	CASSSGSTYEQYF	TRBJ2-7	NA	few	TRBV7-9
TGTGCCAGCAGTTACGACCCCCCGGGGACTGAAGCTTTCTTT	CASSYDPPGTEAFF	TRBJ1-1	NA	many	TRBV6-5
TGTGCCAGCAGCCACCCCCGGGGCCGGCATGGCTACACCTTC	CASSHPRGRHGYTF	TRBJ1-2	NA	few	TRBV7-9
TGTGCCAGCAGTGAACGCAGGTCGGGAGAGACCCAGTACTTC	CASSERRSGETQYF	TRBJ2-5	NA	few	TRBV6-1
TGTGCCAGCAGTACCCGACGGATCTATGGCTACACCTTC	CASSTRRIYGYTF	TRBJ1-2	NA	few	TRBV6-2/TRBV6-3
TGTGCCAGCAGCTCTCAGGGGCTGAGTGGCTACACCTTC	CASSSQGLSGYTF	TRBJ1-2	NA	few	TRBV7-9
TGCAGTGCTTCTCGGGACGGCAGCGGGGAGCTGTTTTTT	CSASRDGSGELFF	TRBJ2-2	NA	few	TRBV20-1
TGTGCCAGCAGTCCAAATGAGGGAAGGTCCACTGAAGCTTTCTTT	CASSPNEGRSTEAFF	TRBJ1-1	NA	few	TRBV28
TGCATTCCGCGGCGGCAGTCTAATGAAAAACTGTTTTTT	CIPRRQSNEKLFF	TRBJ1-4	NA	NA	TRBV29-1
TGTGCCAGCAGCTTACCCGGGGGACAGGAAAACACCATATATTTT	CASSLPGGQENTIYF	TRBJ1-3	TRBD1	NA	TRBV7-9
TGTGCCAGCAGCTTAGGGACAGGTGCTTATAATTCACCCCTCCACTTT	CASSLGTGAYNSPLHF	TRBJ1-6	TRBD1	few	TRBV7-9
TGTGCCAGCAGTATCGGACACTACAATGAGCAGTTCTTC	CASSIGHYNEQFF	TRBJ2-1	NA	NA	TRBV12-3/TRBV12-4
TGTGCCAGCAGCTTAAGGAGGGACAGATCCTACAATGAGCAGTTCTTC	CASSLRRDRSYNEQFF	TRBJ2-1	NA	few	TRBV6-1
TGTGCCAGCACCCCGACGGGGGAGACCCAGTACTTC	CASTPTGETQYF	TRBJ2-5	NA	few	TRBV6-6
TGTGCCAGCAGTGGACGGGGCAATCAGCCCCAGCATTTT	CASSGRGNQPQHF	TRBJ1-5	NA	few	TRBV6-5
TGCGCCAGCAGCCATTCGACAGGGTGGCCTGAAGCTTTCTTT	CASSHSTGWPEAFF	TRBJ1-1	TRBD1	NA	TRBV4-3
TGTGCCAGCAGTTTAGGCGGGACAGGTCCTTTTGGCTACACCTTC	CASSLGGTGPFGYTF	TRBJ1-2	TRBD1	few	TRBV12-3/TRBV12-4
TGTGCCAGCACTCTGACAGGGGAGACTGAAGCTTTCTTT	CASTLTGETEAFF	TRBJ1-1	TRBD1	few	TRBV6-1